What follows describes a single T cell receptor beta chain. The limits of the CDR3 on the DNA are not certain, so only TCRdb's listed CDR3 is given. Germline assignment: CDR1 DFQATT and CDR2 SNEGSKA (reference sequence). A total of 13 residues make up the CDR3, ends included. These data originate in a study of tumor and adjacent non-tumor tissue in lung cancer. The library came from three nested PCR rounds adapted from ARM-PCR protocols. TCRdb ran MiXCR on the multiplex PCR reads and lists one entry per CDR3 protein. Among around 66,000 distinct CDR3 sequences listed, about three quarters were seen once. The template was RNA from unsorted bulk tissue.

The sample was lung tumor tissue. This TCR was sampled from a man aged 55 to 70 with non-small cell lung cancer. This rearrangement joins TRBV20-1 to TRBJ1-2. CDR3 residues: CNDEGASRYGCTF.